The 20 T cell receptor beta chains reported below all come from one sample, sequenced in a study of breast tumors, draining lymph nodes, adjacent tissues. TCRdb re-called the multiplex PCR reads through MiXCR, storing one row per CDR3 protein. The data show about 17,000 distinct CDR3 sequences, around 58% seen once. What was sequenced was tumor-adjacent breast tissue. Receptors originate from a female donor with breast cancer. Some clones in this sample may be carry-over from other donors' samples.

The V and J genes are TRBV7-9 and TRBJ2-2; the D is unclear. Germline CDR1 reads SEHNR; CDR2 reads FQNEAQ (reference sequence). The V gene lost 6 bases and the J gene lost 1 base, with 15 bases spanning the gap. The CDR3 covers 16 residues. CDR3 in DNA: TGTGCCAGCAGTGTTGGTCCCATAAAGAACACCGGGGAGCTGTTTTTT. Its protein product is CASSVGPIKNTGELFF.

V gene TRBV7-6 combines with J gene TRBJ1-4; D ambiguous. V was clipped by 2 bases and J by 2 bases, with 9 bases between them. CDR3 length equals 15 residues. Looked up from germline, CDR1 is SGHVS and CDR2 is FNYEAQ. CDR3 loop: CASSLSTSTNEKLFF. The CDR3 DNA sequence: TGTGCCAGCAGCTTAAGCACCTCGACTAATGAAAAACTGTTTTTT.

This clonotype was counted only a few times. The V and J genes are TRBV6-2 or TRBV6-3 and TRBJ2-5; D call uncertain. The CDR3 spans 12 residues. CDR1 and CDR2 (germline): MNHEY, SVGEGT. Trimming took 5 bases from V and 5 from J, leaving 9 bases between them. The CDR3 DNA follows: TGTGCCAGCAGTCGAGTGGGGGAGACCCAGTACTTC. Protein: CASSRVGETQYF.

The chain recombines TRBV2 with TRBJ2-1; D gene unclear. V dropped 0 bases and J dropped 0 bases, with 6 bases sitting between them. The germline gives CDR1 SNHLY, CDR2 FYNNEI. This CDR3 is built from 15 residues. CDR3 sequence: CASSEASSSYNEQFF. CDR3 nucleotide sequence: TGTGCCAGCAGTGAAGCGTCCAGCTCCTACAATGAGCAGTTCTTC.

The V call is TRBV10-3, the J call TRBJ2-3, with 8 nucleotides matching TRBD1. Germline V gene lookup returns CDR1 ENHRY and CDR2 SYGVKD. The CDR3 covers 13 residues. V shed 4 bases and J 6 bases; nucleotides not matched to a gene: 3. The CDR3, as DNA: TGTGCCATCAGTGGGACAGGGTCGGATACGCAGTATTTT. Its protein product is CAISGTGSDTQYF.

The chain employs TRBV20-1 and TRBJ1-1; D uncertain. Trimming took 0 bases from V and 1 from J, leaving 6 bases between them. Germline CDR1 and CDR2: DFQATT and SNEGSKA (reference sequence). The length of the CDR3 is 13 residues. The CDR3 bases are TGCAGTGCTAGAGATGGAGGGAACACTGAAGCTTTCTTT. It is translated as CSARDGGNTEAFF.

The CDR3 sequence is CASGVGFYQPQHF. The DNA for the CDR3 is TGTGCCAGCGGGGTGGGCTTCTATCAGCCCCAGCATTTT. V usage is TRBV28 and J usage is TRBJ1-5; D not resolved. V lost 8 bases to trimming and J lost 5 bases, with 13 bases between them. Germline-derived CDR1 and CDR2 are MDHEN and SYDVKM. The CDR3 is 13 residues long. The full variable domain, completed using reference TRBV28 and TRBJ1-5, is DVKVTQSSRYLVKRTGEKVFLECVQDMDHENMFWYRQDPGLGLRLIYFSYDVKMKEKGDIPEGYSVSREKKERFSLILESASTNQTSMYLCASGVGFYQPQHFGDGTRLSIL.

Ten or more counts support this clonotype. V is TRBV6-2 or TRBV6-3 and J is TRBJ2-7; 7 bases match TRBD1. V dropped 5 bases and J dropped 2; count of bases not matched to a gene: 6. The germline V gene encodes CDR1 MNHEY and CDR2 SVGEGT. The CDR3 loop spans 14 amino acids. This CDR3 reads CASSHGQATYEQYF. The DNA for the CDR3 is TGTGCCAGCAGTCACGGACAGGCCACCTACGAGCAGTACTTC.

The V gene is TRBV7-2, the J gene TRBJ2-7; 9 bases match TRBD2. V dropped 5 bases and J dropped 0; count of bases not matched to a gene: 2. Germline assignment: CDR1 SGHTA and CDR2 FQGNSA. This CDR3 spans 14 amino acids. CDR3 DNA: TGTGCCAGCAGCCCGACTAGCGGCTCCTACGAGCAGTACTTC. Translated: CASSPTSGSYEQYF.

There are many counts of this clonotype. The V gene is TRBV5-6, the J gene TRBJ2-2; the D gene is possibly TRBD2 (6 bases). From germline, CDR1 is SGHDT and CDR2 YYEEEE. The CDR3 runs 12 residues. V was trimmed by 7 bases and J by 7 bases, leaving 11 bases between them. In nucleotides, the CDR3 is TGTGCCAGCGGGGGGTTGGTCGGGGAGCTGTTTTTT. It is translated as CASGGLVGELFF.

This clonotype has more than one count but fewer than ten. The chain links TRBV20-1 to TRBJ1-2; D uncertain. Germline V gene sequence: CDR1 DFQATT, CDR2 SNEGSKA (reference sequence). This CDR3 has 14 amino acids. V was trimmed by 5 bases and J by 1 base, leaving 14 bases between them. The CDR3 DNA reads TGCAGTGCTCTCCAAGGTTCCAGTAACTATGGCTACACCTTC. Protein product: CSALQGSSNYGYTF.

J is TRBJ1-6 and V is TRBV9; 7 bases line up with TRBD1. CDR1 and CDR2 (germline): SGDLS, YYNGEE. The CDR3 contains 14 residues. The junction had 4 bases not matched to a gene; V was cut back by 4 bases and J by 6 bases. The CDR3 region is CASSKAGGNSPLHF. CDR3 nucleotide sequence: TGTGCCAGCAGCAAGGCAGGGGGTAATTCACCCCTCCACTTT.

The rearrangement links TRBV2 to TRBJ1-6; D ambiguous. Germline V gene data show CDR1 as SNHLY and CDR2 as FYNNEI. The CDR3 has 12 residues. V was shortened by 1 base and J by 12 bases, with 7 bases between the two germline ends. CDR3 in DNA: TGTGCCAGCAGTGAAGGGGGTATACCCCTCCACTTT. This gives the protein CASSEGGIPLHF.

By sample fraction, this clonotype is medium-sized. The CDR3 loop reads CASSLGPPDEQYF. CDR3 DNA: TGTGCCAGCAGCTTAGGCCCTCCGGACGAGCAGTACTTC. This chain links TRBV11-2 with TRBJ2-7; D is undetermined. The V gene lost 1 base and the J gene lost 5 bases, with 9 bases spanning the gap. This CDR3 has 13 residues. Germline values: CDR1 SGHAT, CDR2 FQNNGV.

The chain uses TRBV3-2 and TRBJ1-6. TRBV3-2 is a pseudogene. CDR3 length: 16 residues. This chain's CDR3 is CASSQDHDSLGSPLHF. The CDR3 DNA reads TGTGCCAGCAGCCAAGATCACGACAGTCTCGGATCACCCCTCCACTTT.

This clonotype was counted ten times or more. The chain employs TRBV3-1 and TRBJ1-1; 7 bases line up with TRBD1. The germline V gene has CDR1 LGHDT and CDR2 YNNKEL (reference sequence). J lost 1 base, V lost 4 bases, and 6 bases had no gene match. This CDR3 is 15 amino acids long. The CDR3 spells CASSLDRVGNTEAFF. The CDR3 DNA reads TGTGCCAGCAGCCTCGACAGGGTGGGGAACACTGAAGCTTTCTTT.

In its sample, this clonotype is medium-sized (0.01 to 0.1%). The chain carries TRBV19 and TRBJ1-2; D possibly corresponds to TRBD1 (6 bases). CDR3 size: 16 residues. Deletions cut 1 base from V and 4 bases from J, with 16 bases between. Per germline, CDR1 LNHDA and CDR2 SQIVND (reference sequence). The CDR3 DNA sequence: TGTGCCAGTAGTATAGGCTGGGCAGGGGATCCCTATGGCTACACCTTC. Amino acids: CASSIGWAGDPYGYTF. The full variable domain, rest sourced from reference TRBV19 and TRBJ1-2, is DGGITQSPKYLFRKEGQNVTLSCEQNLNHDAMYWYRQDPGQGLRLIYYSQIVNDFQKGDIAEGYSVSREKKESFPLTVTSAQKNPTAFYLCASSIGWAGDPYGYTFGSGTRLTVV.

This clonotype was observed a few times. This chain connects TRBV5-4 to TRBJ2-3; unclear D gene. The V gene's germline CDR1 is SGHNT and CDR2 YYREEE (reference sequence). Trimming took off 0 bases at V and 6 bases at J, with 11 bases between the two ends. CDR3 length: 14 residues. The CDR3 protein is CASSLGTAPDTQYF. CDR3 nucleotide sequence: TGTGCCAGCAGCTTGGGTACGGCGCCGGATACGCAGTATTTT.

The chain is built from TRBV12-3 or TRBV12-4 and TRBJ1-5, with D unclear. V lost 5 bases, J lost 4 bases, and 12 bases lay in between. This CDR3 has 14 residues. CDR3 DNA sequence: TGTGCCAGCAGTAACGACGGGCAGAATCAGCCCCAGCATTTT. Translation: CASSNDGQNQPQHF.

The CDR3 here is CATSDSDRGVDNEQFF. Written as DNA, the CDR3 is TGTGCCACCAGTGATTCGGACAGGGGCGTAGACAATGAGCAGTTCTTC. The V and J genes are TRBV24-1 and TRBJ2-1; 9 bases are shared with TRBD1. Per germline, CDR1 KGHDR and CDR2 SFDVKD. CDR3 length: 16 amino acids. V shed 2 bases and J 5 bases; nucleotides not matched to a gene: 6.